Shown below are 13 T cell receptor beta chains from a single sample sequenced in a study of response to subunit inactivated influenza vaccine. MiXCR, run by TCRdb on the RT-PCR reads, gives a single entry per CDR3 protein. This sample has hundreds of thousands of distinct CDR3 sequences; roughly 8.2% occur once, and the top ten carry about an eighth. The material was PBMCs from blood, obtained around 2 years after vaccination. Receptor source: a man aged 50 to 69 who received an inactivated influenza vaccine.

The chain has TRBV6-5 and TRBJ2-7; D is possibly TRBD1 (6 bases). Germline V gene sequence: CDR1 MNHEY, CDR2 SVGAGI. V lost 0 bases, J lost 2 bases, and 8 bases lay in between. This CDR3 region has 14 residues. Written as DNA, the CDR3 is TGTGCCAGCAGTTACTCCAGGGGTACCTACGAGCAGTACTTC. This gives the protein CASSYSRGTYEQYF.

The V and J genes are TRBV27 and TRBJ2-1; 7 nucleotides agree with TRBD1. Germline CDR1 MNHEY, CDR2 SMNVEV (reference sequence). With V trimmed by 6 bases and J by 6 bases, 14 bases remained unmatched. This CDR3 is built from 16 residues. The CDR3 nucleotides read TGTGCCAGCAGAGCACAGGGGCGCGGTTTAGTCAATGAGCAGTTCTTC. Its protein product is CASRAQGRGLVNEQFF.

This clonotype was seen more than once but under ten times. The genes are TRBV5-5 and TRBJ1-4; D gene unclear. The CDR3 is 15 residues long. V lost 3 bases to trimming and J lost 4 bases, with 13 bases between them. The germline gives CDR1 SGHKS, CDR2 YYEKEE (reference sequence). In nucleotides, the CDR3 is TGTGCCAGCAGCTCTACCCTGTGGAGTAATGAAAAACTGTTTTTT. Translated: CASSSTLWSNEKLFF.

This clonotype was detected a few times. The V and J genes are TRBV28 and TRBJ2-3; 11 bases are a match to TRBD2. The germline V gene encodes CDR1 MDHEN and CDR2 SYDVKM. The CDR3 loop spans 15 amino acids. V was clipped by 5 bases and J by 9 bases; unmatched bases: 10. CDR3: CASSVAGGYFETQYF. The CDR3 DNA is TGTGCCAGCAGTGTAGCGGGAGGGTATTTTGAGACGCAGTATTTT.

This clonotype was picked up many times. The J gene is TRBJ2-2, the V gene TRBV4-3; D is perhaps TRBD1 or TRBD2 (5 bases each). Trimming took off 1 base at V and 3 bases at J, with 12 bases between the two ends. Germline assignment: CDR1 LGHNA and CDR2 YSLEER. The CDR3 is 16 amino acids. The CDR3 here is CASSQGAGTDTGELFF. For the CDR3, the DNA is TGCGCCAGCAGCCAAGGAGCAGGGACGGACACCGGGGAGCTGTTTTTT.

J is TRBJ1-6 and V is TRBV5-1, with TRBD1 matching 9 bases. Trimming at V came to 0 bases and at J to 7 bases, leaving 5 bases not matched to a gene. Looked up from germline, CDR1 is SGHRS and CDR2 is YFSETQ. CDR3 length: 16 amino acids. CDR3 in amino acids: CASSLGTGGLNSPLHF. The CDR3 bases are TGCGCCAGCAGCTTGGGCACAGGGGGCTTGAATTCACCCCTCCACTTT.

There are a few counts of this clonotype. The V call is TRBV20-1, the J call TRBJ2-5; 13 nucleotides align to TRBD2. From germline, CDR1 is DFQATT and CDR2 SNEGSKA (reference sequence). With 1 base clipped from V and 5 bases from J, the junction kept 13 bases outside the gene matches. This CDR3 region has 18 residues. DNA of the CDR3: TGCAGTGCTAGAGGGGCGTTCCGGACTAGCGGGAGAATTGAGACCCAGTACTTC. The encoded protein is CSARGAFRTSGRIETQYF.

The chain links TRBV20-1 to TRBJ2-7, with D hard to call. Per the germline V gene, CDR1 is DFQATT and CDR2 is SNEGSKA (reference sequence). The CDR3 length is 13 residues. Trimming took 0 bases from V and 5 from J, leaving 11 bases between them. CDR3 sequence: CSAREPAKDEQYF. DNA for the CDR3: TGCAGTGCTAGAGAGCCAGCAAAGGACGAGCAGTACTTC.

This CDR3 reads CASSQRKGRHEQFF. CDR3 coding DNA: TGTGCCAGCAGCCAAAGGAAAGGGCGTCACGAGCAGTTCTTC. The chain employs TRBV3-1 and TRBJ2-1; D ambiguous. CDR1 LGHDT and CDR2 YNNKEL come from the germline V gene (reference sequence). V dropped 2 bases and J dropped 10 bases, with 15 bases sitting between them. The CDR3 has 14 amino acids.

This clonotype has ten or more counts. This sequence joins TRBV5-1 and TRBJ2-7; TRBD2 agrees at 9 bases. V was pared by 5 bases and J by 0 bases, with 21 bases of the junction left unmatched. Germline CDR1 SGHRS, CDR2 YFSETQ. The CDR3 is made up of 20 amino acids. The CDR3 bases are TGCGCCAGCAGTAAGCTTCTGTCTAGCGGGAACCCAACGAGCTCCTACGAGCAGTACTTC. Protein sequence: CASSKLLSSGNPTSSYEQYF.

This clonotype was detected many times. The chain has TRBV5-5 and TRBJ1-5, with D possibly matching TRBD1 (5 bases). The V gene's germline CDR1 is SGHKS and CDR2 YYEKEE (reference sequence). The ends were cut back, 1 base at V and 6 bases at J, with 14 bases in the middle. This CDR3 has 15 residues. CDR3 in amino acids: CASSLQGARGQPQHF. CDR3 bases: TGTGCCAGCAGCTTGCAGGGTGCTAGGGGTCAGCCCCAGCATTTT.

V usage is TRBV6-1 and J usage is TRBJ2-7; 7 nucleotides agree with TRBD1. CDR1 and CDR2 (germline): MNHNS, SASEGT. The junction had 6 bases not matched to a gene; V was cut back by 7 bases and J by 3 bases. This CDR3 spans 13 amino acids. The CDR3 bases are TGTGCCAGCACCCCGGACAGGAACTACGAGCAGTACTTC. Translated: CASTPDRNYEQYF.

The chain employs TRBV29-1 and TRBJ1-4; D uncertain. Trimming pared 6 bases from V and 8 bases from J, leaving 7 bases between. This CDR3 contains 10 residues. Germline V gives CDR1 SQVTM, CDR2 ANQGSEA. The CDR3 DNA is TGCAGCGTAGCCGACGAAAAACTGTTTTTT. It yields the protein CSVADEKLFF.